The 27 T cell receptor beta chains below were found in one sample sequenced in a study of spatial heterogeneity in lung cancer. Time point given: blood at routine non-recurrence follow-up after resection. Unsorted tumor, nontumor lung tissue or cryopreserved PBMC supplied the whole RNA. TCRdb re-derived calls from the 5' RACE reads in MiXCR, one entry per CDR3 protein. The sample includes 50,000 to 60,000 distinct CDR3 sequences, around 7.7% of them seen just once. Here the sequenced sample was PBMCs, taken at follow-up. The origin of the receptors is a female donor with early-stage non-small cell lung cancer.

This chain links TRBV2 with TRBJ2-5; 10 bases are a match to TRBD2. CDR1 and CDR2 (germline): SNHLY, FYNNEI. J lost 2 bases, V lost 8 bases, and 2 bases had no gene match. The CDR3 is made up of 13 amino acids. CDR3 nucleotides: TGTGCCAGCCGGGGACTAGCGCAAGAGACCCAGTACTTC. Protein product: CASRGLAQETQYF.

There are a few counts of this clonotype. J is TRBJ2-2 and V is TRBV3-1, with D uncertain. V was cut by 1 base and J by 6 bases, with 15 bases left in between. This CDR3 has 16 residues. Per the germline V gene, CDR1 is LGHDT and CDR2 is YNNKEL (reference sequence). CDR3 in amino acids: CASSQVVSERPGELFF. The CDR3 DNA is TGTGCCAGCAGCCAAGTTGTCTCGGAACGGCCCGGGGAGCTGTTTTTT.

This clonotype appeared many times. The chain carries TRBV3-1 and TRBJ1-5; a possible D gene is TRBD1 (5 bases). CDR1 LGHDT and CDR2 YNNKEL come from the germline V gene (reference sequence). The CDR3 loop spans 16 amino acids. V was clipped by 0 bases and J by 2 bases, with 11 bases between them. The CDR3 is CASSQDMQGRNQPQHF. CDR3 bases: TGTGCCAGCAGCCAAGATATGCAGGGTCGCAATCAGCCCCAGCATTTT.

This clonotype was seen repeatedly, ten times or more. The chain combines TRBV5-5 with TRBJ2-2; D not certain. The CDR3 sequence is 14 residues long. V was cut by 4 bases and J by 6 bases, with 13 bases left in between. Germline V gene data show CDR1 as SGHKS and CDR2 as YYEKEE (reference sequence). The CDR3 sequence is CASSVVFGSGELFF. CDR3 coding DNA: TGTGCCAGCAGCGTAGTGTTCGGATCCGGGGAGCTGTTTTTT.

This clonotype was counted many times. This rearrangement joins TRBV7-2 to TRBJ2-6; D remains ambiguous. The CDR3 extends over 15 amino acids. The germline V and J ends were trimmed by 1 base and 0 bases, with 4 bases remaining between them. Germline V CDR1 and CDR2: SGHTA, FQGNSA. CDR3 sequence: CASSLGHSGANVLTF. The CDR3 DNA follows: TGTGCCAGCAGCTTAGGGCACTCTGGGGCCAACGTCCTGACTTTC.

This clonotype was seen repeatedly, ten times or more. V is TRBV28 and J is TRBJ2-3; TRBD1 is a possible D gene (6 bases). The CDR3 extends over 14 amino acids. Per germline, CDR1 MDHEN and CDR2 SYDVKM. Trimming removed 6 bases from V and 3 bases from J, with 13 bases in between. The DNA for the CDR3 is TGTGCCAGCAGACGCTACAGGGTGACAGATACGCAGTATTTT. It encodes CASRRYRVTDTQYF.

Many counts were recorded for this clonotype. CDR3 in amino acids: CASSLGDFTDTQYF. Here the CDR3 DNA reads TGTGCCAGCAGCTTAGGGGACTTCACAGATACGCAGTATTTT. V usage is TRBV7-2 and J usage is TRBJ2-3; D is possibly TRBD2 (6 bases). The CDR3 loop spans 14 amino acids. Germline loops: CDR1 SGHTA, CDR2 FQGNSA. Between the trimmed V and J ends, which lost 1 base and 2 bases, there was a span of 7 bases.

The chain couples TRBV24-1 to TRBJ1-6, with 9 bases that match TRBD1. The trim removed 4 bases at V and 2 bases at J, leaving 2 bases unmatched. Germline V CDR1 and CDR2: KGHDR, SFDVKD. CDR3 length: 16 amino acids. The CDR3 DNA is TGTGCCACCAGTGACCGACAGGGGGCCTATAATTCACCCCTCCACTTT. Protein: CATSDRQGAYNSPLHF.

This clonotype appeared many times. This chain links TRBV18 with TRBJ1-2, with D perhaps TRBD1 (5 bases). The CDR3 length is 16 residues. Germline-derived CDR1 and CDR2 are KGHSH and LQKENI. V dropped 3 bases and J dropped 4 bases, with 18 bases sitting between them. CDR3 sequence reads: CASSPNLETAGYGYTF. Written as DNA, the CDR3 is TGTGCCAGCTCACCGAACTTGGAGACAGCCGGCTATGGCTACACCTTC.

There are many counts of this clonotype. This chain connects TRBV6-2 or TRBV6-3 to TRBJ1-5; D unresolved. V gave up 8 bases and J gave up 6 bases, with 17 bases separating them. The germline V gene encodes CDR1 MNHEY and CDR2 SVGEGT. CDR3 length equals 14 residues. The CDR3 DNA reads TGTGCCAGCCAGTTGGCCACAAGTGGTCAGCCCCAGCATTTT. Its translation is CASQLATSGQPQHF.

There are many counts of this clonotype. The V call is TRBV10-2, the J call TRBJ1-2, with 8 bases identical to TRBD1. J gave up 8 bases and V 3 bases, and 11 bases lay outside the gene matches. Germline CDR1 is WSHSY and CDR2 is SAAADI. The CDR3 totals 15 residues. The DNA of the CDR3 is TGCGCCAGCAGTGACCTCGACAGGGGCCGATACGGCTACACCTTC. Protein product: CASSDLDRGRYGYTF.

In its sample, this clonotype was seen once. The chain has TRBV9 and TRBJ2-2, with 7 bases matching TRBD1. From germline, CDR1 is SGDLS and CDR2 YYNGEE. The V segment lost 3 bases and the J segment 3 bases; nucleotides outside the gene matches: 5. The CDR3 covers 15 residues. The CDR3 is CASSEGTADTGELFF. Written as DNA, the CDR3 is TGTGCCAGCAGCGAAGGGACAGCCGACACCGGGGAGCTGTTTTTT.

This clonotype occurred many times. V gene TRBV29-1 combines with J gene TRBJ2-5; 11 bases are a match to TRBD2. CDR3 size: 17 residues. The J segment lost 5 bases and the V segment lost 6 bases, leaving 17 bases of the junction unmatched. The germline V gene encodes CDR1 SQVTM and CDR2 ANQGSEA. The DNA for the CDR3 is TGCAGCGTCTCAGGGACTAGCGGTGGGAATCTGATGGAGACCCAGTACTTC. Translation gives CSVSGTSGGNLMETQYF.

This clonotype has only a few counts. The genes are TRBV7-9 and TRBJ1-5; 9 bases fit TRBD1. V dropped 6 bases and J dropped 4; count of bases not matched to a gene: 7. This CDR3 has 15 residues. Germline V CDR1 and CDR2: SEHNR, FQNEAQ (reference sequence). The CDR3 loop is CASSSTGGANQPQHF. The CDR3 coding sequence is TGTGCCAGCAGTTCTACAGGGGGCGCGAATCAGCCCCAGCATTTT. Supplemented by reference TRBV7-9 and TRBJ1-5, the full variable domain reads DTGVSQNPRHKITKRGQNVTFRCDPISEHNRLYWYRQTLGQGPEFLTYFQNEAQLEKSRLLSDRFSAERPKGSFSTLEIQRTEQGDSAMYLCASSSTGGANQPQHFGDGTRLSIL.

CDR3 in amino acids: CSTRTAEETQYF. CDR3 sequence (DNA): TGCAGCACCAGGACAGCTGAAGAGACCCAGTACTTC. The V call is TRBV29-1, the J call TRBJ2-5; TRBD1 might be the D (6 bases). V lost 8 bases and J 3 bases, leaving 13 bases between the germline ends. The CDR3 runs 12 residues. In germline, CDR1 is SQVTM, CDR2 ANQGSEA.

This clonotype has at least ten counts. This sequence joins TRBV6-5 and TRBJ2-5, with D uncertain. Germline CDR1 and CDR2: MNHEY and SVGAGI. The CDR3 covers 16 residues. Deletions cut 6 bases from V and 0 bases from J, with 17 bases between. CDR3 nucleotides: TGTGCCAGCAGCCCTCCTAGTGCCCTGTACCAAGAGACCCAGTACTTC. Translation gives CASSPPSALYQETQYF.

This clonotype was observed at least ten times. This rearrangement joins TRBV9 to TRBJ2-1, with D perhaps assigned TRBD1 or TRBD2 (5 bases each). The V gene's germline CDR1 is SGDLS and CDR2 YYNGEE. CDR3 length equals 16 residues. Trimming pared 4 bases from V and 5 bases from J, leaving 19 bases between. The CDR3 protein is CASSSSLGRVDNEQFF. The CDR3 DNA is TGTGCCAGCAGCTCGAGTTTGGGGCGGGTAGACAATGAGCAGTTCTTC.

Remarks on this clonotype: This may come from a read error, since a much larger clone is one base off. J is TRBJ2-1 and V is TRBV7-9, with D perhaps matching TRBD2 (6 bases). This CDR3 comprises 13 residues. Trimming stripped 3 bases from V and 6 bases from J, with 9 bases between. The germline V gene encodes CDR1 SEHNR and CDR2 FQNEAQ (reference sequence). CDR3 nucleotides: TGTGCCAGCAGCTTTGTGGAGGGCAATGAGCAGTTCTTC. It translates to CASSFVEGNEQFF. Together with reference TRBV7-9 and TRBJ2-1, the CDR3 gives the full variable domain: DTGVSQNPRHKITKRGQNVTFRCDPISEHNRLYWYRQTLGQGPEFLTYFQNEAQLEKSRLLSDRFSAERPKGSFSTLEIQRTEQGDSAMYLCASSFVEGNEQFFGPGTRLTVL.

This clonotype has a count of ten or more. This sequence joins TRBV27 and TRBJ1-1; D is unclear. Germline V CDR1 and CDR2: MNHEY, SMNVEV (reference sequence). The CDR3 has 14 residues. V lost 0 bases, J lost 1 base, and 6 bases lay in between. The CDR3 is CASSLSGSNTEAFF. CDR3 sequence (DNA): TGTGCCAGCAGTTTATCAGGATCGAACACTGAAGCTTTCTTT.

This clonotype has ten or more counts. This chain connects TRBV20-1 to TRBJ1-2; D ambiguous. CDR3 size: 13 residues. CDR1 DFQATT and CDR2 SNEGSKA come from the germline V gene (reference sequence). Trimming stripped 0 bases from V and 4 bases from J, with 9 bases between. The CDR3 DNA reads as TGCAGTGCTAGAGACCCGCATGCCTATGGCTACACCTTC. It specifies CSARDPHAYGYTF.

This clonotype turned up a few times. This chain uses TRBV5-1 with TRBJ1-5, with 10 bases identical to TRBD1. The CDR3 is made up of 16 amino acids. Germline V gives CDR1 SGHRS, CDR2 YFSETQ. With 0 bases clipped from V and 6 bases from J, the junction kept 6 bases outside the gene matches. This CDR3 reads CASSLGPGQGSQPQHF. The CDR3 nucleotides read TGCGCCAGCAGCTTGGGGCCGGGACAGGGGAGTCAGCCCCAGCATTTT.

This clonotype appeared many times. The rearrangement joins TRBV29-1 to TRBJ2-1; 12 bases are shared with TRBD2. Germline CDR1 is SQVTM and CDR2 is ANQGSEA. CDR3 length equals 14 residues. V was pared by 6 bases and J by 5 bases, with 5 bases of the junction left unmatched. Here the CDR3 reads CSVQRLAGDNEQFF. CDR3 nucleotide sequence: TGCAGCGTCCAACGACTAGCGGGGGACAATGAGCAGTTCTTC.

This clonotype was picked up many times. The chain uses TRBV6-5 and TRBJ2-7; D is unresolved. This CDR3 has 11 residues. Per the germline V gene, CDR1 is MNHEY and CDR2 is SVGAGI. V lost 2 bases, J lost 6 bases, and 5 bases lay in between. Written as DNA, the CDR3 is TGTGCCAGCAGTTACCGCGGCGAGCAGTACTTC. Protein: CASSYRGEQYF.

This clonotype was observed at least ten times. The genes are TRBV24-1 and TRBJ2-7, with TRBD1 as a possible D gene (5 bases). The germline gives CDR1 KGHDR, CDR2 SFDVKD. The CDR3 loop spans 15 amino acids. V was clipped by 1 base and J by 7 bases, with 16 bases between them. The CDR3: CATSDLKGPLGEQYF. CDR3 DNA sequence: TGTGCCACCAGTGATTTAAAGGGGCCTCTGGGGGAGCAGTACTTC.

In this sample, this clonotype turned up a few times. This chain uses TRBV20-1 with TRBJ1-1, with D unclear. Germline-derived CDR1 and CDR2 are DFQATT and SNEGSKA (reference sequence). This CDR3 region has 12 residues. Trimming shortened V by 3 bases and J by 5 bases, and 10 bases separated the two germline ends. CDR3 in amino acids: CSASSGVTEAFF. The DNA for the CDR3 is TGCAGTGCTAGTAGCGGGGTGACTGAAGCTTTCTTT.

This clonotype was detected ten times or more. The chain couples TRBV6-5 to TRBJ1-3; no reliable D call. CDR1 and CDR2 (germline): MNHEY, SVGAGI. V was clipped by 4 bases and J by 4 bases, with 11 bases between them. CDR3 size: 14 residues. DNA of the CDR3: TGTGCCAGCAGTTTAGCGGGTTCAGGAAACACCATATATTTT. It is translated as CASSLAGSGNTIYF.

The chain is built from TRBV18 and TRBJ2-1; D is uncertain. The V end was cut by 3 bases, the J end by 8 bases, with 11 bases between. The CDR3 length is 13 residues. From germline, CDR1 is KGHSH and CDR2 LQKENI. The CDR3 region has the DNA TGTGCCAGCTCACCCCAAACATGGGATGAGCAGTTCTTC. This sequence encodes CASSPQTWDEQFF.